This TCR beta chain stems from a study of CD8+CD57+ T cells in acquired aplastic anemia. Sequenced patients had shown CD8+CD57+ cell expansion by flow cytometry. This clonotype was observed a few times. With V trimmed by 3 bases and J by 0 bases, 8 bases remained unmatched. The CDR3 has 16 amino acids. Germline CDR1 and CDR2: KGHSH and LQKENI. Using genomic DNA as the template, TCR beta VDJ and CDR3 profiling was carried out. Via MiXCR, TCRdb re-called the reads, giving one row per CDR3 protein. Of 200,000 to 250,000 distinct CDR3 sequences in the sample, almost 50% were seen once. The V and J genes are TRBV18 and TRBJ2-7; 7 nucleotides agree with TRBD2. The receptor comes from a human donor with aplastic anemia. The sample consisted of sorted CD4+, CD8+, or CD8+CD57+ T cells (not recorded which) from PBMCs. CDR3 region: CASSPAGLLYSYEQYF. CDR3 nucleotide sequence: TGTGCCAGCTCACCCGCGGGACTACTGTACTCCTACGAGCAGTACTTC.